A selection of T cell receptor beta chains follows, all from one sample in a study of metastatic and nonmetastatic thyroid tumors. MiXCR was used by TCRdb to re-call the PCR reads. The top ten hold roughly 9.5% of the sample, which has some 38,000 clones, less than 15% seen once. Sequences were obtained from blood. All receptors come from a female donor with papillary thyroid cancer or a benign thyroid nodule (not recorded which). Some clones in this sample may be carry-over from other donors' samples. Each CDR3 is given with its conserved first and last residue. The D gene is left open where the match is weak. Size is omitted from some rows. Given values are once, few, many or a class for expanded clones.

D: NA
V: TRBV20-1
size: NA
length: 15
J: TRBJ2-3
DNA: TGCAGTGCTAGAGATTGGCTGATTAGCACAGATACGCAGTATTTT
CDR3: CSARDWLISTDTQYF

D: TRBD1
V: TRBV20-1
size: NA
length: 14
J: TRBJ2-7
DNA: TGCAGTGCTAGAAGACAGGGGAGCTCCTACGAGCAGTACTTC
CDR3: CSARRQGSSYEQYF

D: NA
V: TRBV7-9
size: many
length: 14
J: TRBJ2-2
DNA: TGTGCCACCCCTATGGGTGAGCTCACCGGGGAGCTGTTTTTT
CDR3: CATPMGELTGELFF

D: NA
V: TRBV20-1
size: NA
length: 15
J: TRBJ1-5
DNA: TGCAGTGCCCCCCCGGGTGGGGCTGACAATCAGCCCCAGCATTTT
CDR3: CSAPPGGADNQPQHF

D: TRBD2
V: TRBV6-6
size: many
length: 15
J: TRBJ2-5
DNA: TGTGCCAGCAGTTACCGGACTAGCGCCTCCAAGACCCAGTACTTC
CDR3: CASSYRTSASKTQYF

D: NA
V: TRBV10-3
size: few
length: 14
J: TRBJ2-2
DNA: TGTGCCATCAGTGAAAACGGAAACACCGGGGAGCTGTTTTTT
CDR3: CAISENGNTGELFF

D: NA
V: TRBV7-6
size: many
length: 14
J: TRBJ2-3
DNA: TGTGCCACGCGGGCTACCTTTATAACAGATACGCAGTATTTT
CDR3: CATRATFITDTQYF

D: TRBD2
V: TRBV12-3/TRBV12-4
size: few
length: 13
J: TRBJ2-7
DNA: TGTGCCAGTAGTCACGCGGGGGACGCGGAGCAGTACTTC
CDR3: CASSHAGDAEQYF

D: NA
V: TRBV6-1
size: many
length: 13
J: TRBJ1-6
DNA: TGTGCCAGCAGTAGGACGACCGATTCACCCCTCCACTTT
CDR3: CASSRTTDSPLHF

D: TRBD1
V: TRBV2
size: NA
length: 13
J: TRBJ2-7
DNA: TGTGCCAGCAAGGACAGGGGGTTCTACGAGCAGTACTTC
CDR3: CASKDRGFYEQYF

D: NA
V: TRBV5-4
size: few
length: 13
J: TRBJ1-1
DNA: TGTGCCAGCAGCCGAGACAGCAACACTGAAGCTTTCTTT
CDR3: CASSRDSNTEAFF

D: TRBD1
V: TRBV3-1
size: many
length: 16
J: TRBJ2-7
DNA: TGTGCCAGCAGCCTACGACAGGGCGGAAAGGACTACGAGCAGTACTTC
CDR3: CASSLRQGGKDYEQYF

D: NA
V: TRBV12-3/TRBV12-4
size: many
length: 15
J: TRBJ2-2
DNA: TGTGCCAGCAGTTTTACTGTTTCGAACACCGGGGAGCTGTTTTTT
CDR3: CASSFTVSNTGELFF

D: TRBD1
V: TRBV30
size: many
length: 15
J: TRBJ1-2
DNA: TGTGCCTGGGTCACAACGACAGGGGATGCATATGGCTACACCTTC
CDR3: CAWVTTTGDAYGYTF

D: NA
V: TRBV30
size: few
length: 15
J: TRBJ2-1
DNA: TGTGCCTGGAGTGTATCGGAGTGTTTATACAATGAGCAGTTCTTC
CDR3: CAWSVSECLYNEQFF

D: TRBD2
V: TRBV6-4
size: NA
length: 13
J: TRBJ2-3
DNA: TGTGCCAGCAGTGGGACTAGCACAGATACGCTTTATTTT
CDR3: CASSGTSTDTLYF

D: NA
V: TRBV19
size: many
length: 17
J: TRBJ2-1
DNA: TGTGCCAGTAGTAAAGGTCCTGGGGTAGCAGGAATCGATGAGCAGTTCTTC
CDR3: CASSKGPGVAGIDEQFF

D: NA
V: TRBV11-2
size: many
length: 14
J: TRBJ1-6
DNA: TGTGCCAGCAGAGTCAGCTCCTATAATTCACCCCTCCACTTT
CDR3: CASRVSSYNSPLHF

D: NA
V: TRBV27
size: NA
length: 13
J: TRBJ2-3
DNA: TGTGCCAGCAGTTTAAACCCCGACTACGAGCAGTATTTT
CDR3: CASSLNPDYEQYF

D: NA
V: TRBV5-4
size: many
length: 13
J: TRBJ1-1
DNA: TGTGCCAGCAGCCAACGGGATTTCGCTGAAGCTTTCTTT
CDR3: CASSQRDFAEAFF